These 29 T cell receptor beta chains came from one sample sequenced in a study of blood T cell repertoires in COVID-19. Generated by immunoSEQ multiplex PCR, the TCRdb table keeps only in-frame clones and is missing some. The profile shows about 270,000 clones, roughly 90% of them singletons. Input material: peripheral blood. These receptors originate from a woman under 40 with COVID-19, enrolled during active disease.

This chain links TRBV20-1 with TRBJ1-5, with D unresolved. CDR3 length equals 11 residues. The V and J ends lost 3 bases and 3 bases respectively, with 3 bases between them. Germline V CDR1 and CDR2: DFQATT, SNEGSKA (reference sequence). CDR3 residues: CSASINQPQHF. In DNA form, the CDR3 reads TGCAGTGCTAGCATCAATCAGCCCCAGCATTTT.

The CDR3 here is CASTPPGGILSNEQFF. CDR3 nucleotides: TGTGCCAGCACCCCGCCGGGGGGTATACTCAGCAATGAGCAGTTCTTC. This chain connects TRBV7-9 to TRBJ2-1; 7 bases fit TRBD2. Germline CDR1 is SEHNR and CDR2 is FQNEAQ (reference sequence). There are 16 residues in the CDR3. V lost 7 bases, J lost 6 bases, and 15 bases stayed unmatched.

This chain links TRBV29-1 with TRBJ1-2; no definite D call. This CDR3 has 11 residues. Germline V lookup: CDR1 SQVTM, CDR2 ANQGSEA. Trimming removed 4 bases from V and 6 bases from J, with 9 bases in between. The chain's CDR3 is CSVGSDNGYTF. The CDR3 bases are TGCAGCGTTGGGTCAGATAATGGCTACACCTTC.

The chain is built from TRBV7-2 and TRBJ2-6; D is unresolved. The V gene's germline CDR1 is SGHTA and CDR2 FQGNSA. This CDR3 is 16 amino acids long. Trimming shortened V by 7 bases and J by 3 bases, and 16 bases separated the two germline ends. The CDR3 region is CASTLLWASGANVLTF. Here the CDR3 DNA reads TGTGCCAGCACATTGCTCTGGGCAAGTGGGGCCAACGTCCTGACTTTC.

The rearrangement uses TRBV18 and TRBJ1-5; TRBD1 agrees at 7 bases. V lost 3 bases and J lost 2; bases outside the gene matches: 7. Germline loops: CDR1 KGHSH, CDR2 LQKENI. CDR3 length equals 16 residues. The CDR3 nucleotides read TGTGCCAGCTCACCCCCGACAGGGTGGGGCAATCAGCCCCAGCATTTT. Translated, it gives CASSPPTGWGNQPQHF. The full variable domain, completed using reference TRBV18 and TRBJ1-5, is NAGVMQNPRHLVRRRGQEARLRCSPMKGHSHVYWYRQLPEEGLKFMVYLQKENIIDESGMPKERFSAEFPKEGPSILRIQQVVRGDSAAYFCASSPPTGWGNQPQHFGDGTRLSIL.

The gene calls are TRBV4-1 and TRBJ1-4; 7 bases align to TRBD1. Germline values: CDR1 MGHRA, CDR2 YSYEKL. Losses at the gene ends were 6 bases for V and 4 bases for J; bases not matched to a gene: 26. The CDR3 covers 21 residues. The CDR3 here is CASRQSLVGQSPNDRNEKLFF. The DNA of the CDR3 is TGCGCCAGCAGACAGTCCCTAGTGGGACAGAGTCCCAACGACCGTAATGAAAAACTGTTTTTT.

The CDR3 sequence is CASSPSGHEQYF. The CDR3 DNA follows: TGTGCCAGCTCCCCCTCAGGGCACGAGCAGTACTTC. The V gene is TRBV18, the J gene TRBJ2-7, with a possible D match to TRBD1 (5 bases). This CDR3 region has 12 residues. The V end was cut by 6 bases, the J end by 5 bases, with 11 bases between. CDR1 KGHSH and CDR2 LQKENI come from the germline V gene.

The chain combines TRBV24-1 with TRBJ2-1; D not certain. The CDR3 is 15 residues long. CDR1 is KGHDR and CDR2 is SFDVKD in the germline V gene. The germline V and J ends were trimmed by 7 bases and 6 bases, with 18 bases remaining between them. The DNA of the CDR3 is TGTGCCACCAGCAGTACTCAGGAAGCACCCAATGAGCAGTTCTTC. Residues: CATSSTQEAPNEQFF.

This clone was counted between two and nine times. V is TRBV27 and J is TRBJ2-3; unclear D gene. The CDR3 contains 14 residues. V was clipped by 4 bases and J by 0 bases, with 8 bases between them. The germline CDR1 and CDR2 sequences are MNHEY and SMNVEV (reference sequence). CDR3 amino acids: CASSSVTSTDTQYF. Here the CDR3 DNA reads TGTGCCAGCAGTTCCGTTACTAGCACAGATACGCAGTATTTT.

The V gene is TRBV7-9, the J gene TRBJ2-7; TRBD1 agrees at 7 bases. Trimming at V came to 6 bases and at J to 2 bases, leaving 4 bases not matched to a gene. The V gene's germline CDR1 is SEHNR and CDR2 FQNEAQ (reference sequence). The CDR3 has 13 amino acids. CDR3 protein: CASRPTGAYEQYF. The CDR3 DNA is TGTGCCAGCAGGCCCACAGGGGCCTACGAGCAGTACTTC.

The chain has TRBV6-1 and TRBJ1-1, with D perhaps TRBD1 (5 bases). Germline V lookup: CDR1 MNHNS, CDR2 SASEGT. V lost 2 bases, J lost 5 bases, and 12 bases lay in between. The CDR3 totals 14 residues. The CDR3 sequence: CASSEFKGLTEAFF. In DNA form, the CDR3 reads TGTGCCAGCAGTGAATTTAAGGGGCTAACTGAAGCTTTCTTT.

V is TRBV7-9 and J is TRBJ2-6, with 9 bases that match TRBD1. With 6 bases clipped from V and 4 bases from J, the junction kept 10 bases outside the gene matches. The CDR3 runs to 17 residues. Germline V gives CDR1 SEHNR, CDR2 FQNEAQ (reference sequence). The CDR3 DNA is TGTGCCAGCAGACCGGGACAGGGTATCACCGGGGCCAACGTCCTGACTTTC. Translated: CASRPGQGITGANVLTF.

DNA of the CDR3: TGCAGCGTTCGAATACAGGGTGGCTTCGACACCTTC. Its translation: CSVRIQGGFDTF. This chain uses TRBV29-1 with TRBJ1-2, with D possibly TRBD1 on 6 matching bases. The CDR3 is 12 residues long. The V end lost 5 bases, the J end lost 12 bases, and 19 bases lay between the germline ends. The germline CDR1 and CDR2 sequences are SQVTM and ANQGSEA.

The chain is built from TRBV7-8 and TRBJ1-4; 7 bases match TRBD1. Trimming removed 5 bases from V and 4 bases from J; junction bases left unmatched: 7. The CDR3 sequence is 15 residues long. Germline-derived CDR1 and CDR2 are SGHVS and FQNEAQ. Here the CDR3 DNA reads TGTGCCAGCAGCCACGGGACAGTAGATAATGAAAAACTGTTTTTT. Translated, it gives CASSHGTVDNEKLFF.

The J gene is TRBJ1-2, the V gene TRBV4-2; 7 bases map to TRBD1. V was pared by 0 bases and J by 1 base, with 8 bases of the junction left unmatched. This CDR3 is 17 amino acids long. Looked up from germline, CDR1 is LGHNA and CDR2 is YNFKEQ. The CDR3 bases are TGTGCCAGCAGCCAAGAAGGGACAGTGTCGGATAACTATGGCTACACCTTC. Amino acids: CASSQEGTVSDNYGYTF.

The chain combines TRBV27 with TRBJ2-2, with 11 bases aligning to TRBD2. Germline lookup yields CDR1 MNHEY and CDR2 SMNVEV (reference sequence). The CDR3 has 14 residues. V lost 10 bases to trimming and J lost 4 bases; unmatched junction nucleotides: 5. The CDR3 is CAIALAGGTGELFF. The CDR3 region has the DNA TGTGCCATCGCCCTAGCGGGGGGCACCGGGGAGCTGTTTTTT.

The J gene is TRBJ1-6, the V gene TRBV28; a possible D gene is TRBD1 (6 bases). Germline lookup yields CDR1 MDHEN and CDR2 SYDVKM. CDR3 length equals 15 residues. V was clipped by 4 bases and J by 9 bases, with 16 bases between them. The CDR3 coding sequence is TGTGCCAGCAGTTCGGAACGGGACATTCCTTCACCCCTCCACTTT. Protein: CASSSERDIPSPLHF.

V gene TRBV10-3 combines with J gene TRBJ2-3, with 8 nucleotides matching TRBD2. The length of the CDR3 is 16 residues. After removal of 0 bases from V and 4 bases from J, the junction contained 6 bases not matched to a gene. CDR1 and CDR2 from the germline V gene are ENHRY and SYGVKD. CDR3 nucleotide sequence: TGTGCCATCAGTGAGTCGACGGGGGGGCGCGCAGATACGCAGTATTTT. Encoded protein: CAISESTGGRADTQYF.

This clone is a singleton in its sample. The chain employs TRBV5-1 and TRBJ2-3, with D perhaps matching TRBD1 (5 bases). Trimming removed 2 bases from V and 4 bases from J, with 8 bases in between. This CDR3 comprises 13 residues. Germline lookup yields CDR1 SGHRS and CDR2 YFSETQ. CDR3 amino acids: CASSFPRADTQYF. DNA for the CDR3: TGCGCCAGCAGCTTTCCCAGGGCAGATACGCAGTATTTT.

This chain connects TRBV3-1 (or the pseudogene TRBV3-2) to TRBJ1-2; tentatively, D is TRBD1 (6 bases). Trimming stripped 4 bases from V and 3 bases from J, with 12 bases between. Germline CDR1 reads LGHDT; CDR2 reads YNNKEL (reference sequence). This CDR3 comprises 14 residues. CDR3 protein: CASSPRGTYYGYTF. The CDR3, as DNA: TGTGCCAGCAGCCCCAGGGGAACATACTATGGCTACACCTTC.

V gene TRBV11-2 combines with J gene TRBJ2-1; 9 positions agree with TRBD2. Germline values: CDR1 SGHAT, CDR2 FQNNGV. V lost 5 bases and J lost 4; bases outside the gene matches: 12. The CDR3 extends over 17 amino acids. The CDR3 region has the DNA TGTGCCAGCAGCCCTGGGGGCGGGGGGGCCGGGTACAATGAGCAGTTCTTC. It specifies CASSPGGGGAGYNEQFF.

V gene TRBV18 combines with J gene TRBJ1-5; 7 positions agree with TRBD1. From germline, CDR1 is KGHSH and CDR2 LQKENI. This CDR3 has 16 residues. The ends lost 3 bases at V and 4 bases at J; junction bases unmatched: 9. The CDR3 DNA reads TGTGCCAGCTCACCCCAGGGACAGATCCTGAATCAGCCCCAGCATTTT. It translates to CASSPQGQILNQPQHF.

In its sample, this clone was seen a few times. This chain joins TRBV6-5 and TRBJ2-2, with 11 bases that match TRBD2. Germline CDR1 and CDR2: MNHEY and SVGAGI. This CDR3 contains 16 residues. Germline trimming cut 4 bases from V and 2 bases from J; bases unmatched to any gene: 3. The CDR3 bases are TGTGCCAGCAGTTTCGGACTAGCGGGCAACACCGGGGAGCTGTTTTTT. As protein: CASSFGLAGNTGELFF.

The chain couples TRBV9 to TRBJ1-3, with TRBD1 as a possible D gene (5 bases). The ends were cut back, 2 bases at V and 3 bases at J, with 9 bases in the middle. The CDR3 runs to 14 residues. CDR1 and CDR2 from the germline V gene are SGDLS and YYNGEE. CDR3 sequence: CASSVLGGGNTIYF. CDR3 nucleotide sequence: TGTGCCAGCAGCGTCCTGGGGGGTGGAAACACCATATATTTT.

In this sample, this clone turned up once. The chain combines TRBV11-2 with TRBJ2-1; the match to TRBD1 covers 10 bases. This CDR3 has 15 amino acids. The V and J ends lost 5 bases and 8 bases, in that order; junction bases with no gene match: 9. Germline loops: CDR1 SGHAT, CDR2 FQNNGV. The CDR3, as DNA: TGTGCCAGCAGCGACCGTCGGGACAGGGGAGATGAGCAGTTCTTC. It is translated as CASSDRRDRGDEQFF.

The chain links TRBV18 to TRBJ2-3; D not certain. Germline V gives CDR1 KGHSH, CDR2 LQKENI. This CDR3 spans 16 amino acids. The V end lost 6 bases, the J end lost 7 bases, and 23 bases lay between the germline ends. The CDR3 spells CASSPRLETEENTQYF. The CDR3 DNA reads TGTGCCAGCTCCCCGCGCCTCGAAACTGAGGAGAATACGCAGTATTTT.

This sequence joins TRBV5-5 and TRBJ1-1, with D uncertain. The CDR3 has 14 amino acids. Germline assignment: CDR1 SGHKS and CDR2 YYEKEE (reference sequence). Trimming pared 0 bases from V and 2 bases from J, leaving 8 bases between. The CDR3 here is CASSLAAGNTEAFF. CDR3 bases: TGTGCCAGCAGCTTGGCCGCAGGCAACACTGAAGCTTTCTTT. The full variable domain, in which reference TRBV5-5 and TRBJ1-1 provide the parts outside the CDR3, is DAGVTQSPTHLIKTRGQQVTLRCSPISGHKSVSWYQQVLGQGPQFIFQYYEKEERGRGNFPDRFSARQFPNYSSELNVNALLLGDSALYLCASSLAAGNTEAFFGQGTRLTVV.

V usage is TRBV27 and J usage is TRBJ2-2; tentatively, D is TRBD2 (6 bases). Germline V lookup: CDR1 MNHEY, CDR2 SMNVEV (reference sequence). V was trimmed by 6 bases and J by 5 bases, leaving 13 bases between them. This CDR3 contains 14 residues. CDR3 region: CASSLGGSTGELFF. The CDR3 bases are TGTGCCAGCAGCTTGGGGGGATCTACCGGGGAGCTGTTTTTT.

The CDR3 DNA reads as TGTGCCAGCGCGGAGGGACCCTATGGCTACACCTTC. Translation gives CASAEGPYGYTF. The V and J genes are TRBV3-1 (or the pseudogene TRBV3-2) and TRBJ1-2, with D possibly being TRBD1 (5 bases). The V gene's germline CDR1 is LGHDT and CDR2 YNNKEL (reference sequence). There are 12 residues in the CDR3. V was pared by 8 bases and J by 4 bases, with 11 bases between.